The clone carrying this T cell receptor beta chain was seen at least ten times. Its target is unknown. This sample stems from a study of human T cells and chemical hapten exposure. This CDR3 is built from 13 residues. Trimming cost V 5 bases and J 7 bases, with 11 bases left between them. Germline values: CDR1 SEHNR, CDR2 FQNEAQ (reference sequence). TCRdb called the RACE reads again in MiXCR, with one record for every CDR3 protein. In the table there are around 300,000 distinct CDR3 sequences, around 6.9% of which are singletons. General observations from the study: Expanded TCRs grouped into significantly more large CDR3 similarity clusters than controls produced.

Time point given: patch test 1, 2 weeks after DPC sensitization. The treatment denotes: therapeutic diphenylcyclopropenone sensitization with weekly scalp DPC. The study drew its donors from alopecia patients who were 18 to 70 years old and suitable for DPC. The chain recombines TRBV7-9 with TRBJ1-4; D call uncertain. This specimen consisted of whole blood, obtained in connection with sensitization to the hapten diphenylcyclopropenone (DPC). The source is a young woman with alopecia areata. Some clones in this sample may be carry-over from other donors' samples. CDR3 loop: CASSRGRTEKLFF. CDR3 nucleotide sequence: TGTGCCAGCAGCCGGGGTAGGACTGAAAAACTGTTTTTT.